This is a list of T cell receptor beta chains from one sample in a study of patients and donors after allogeneic stem cell transplantation. TCRdb analysed the RT-PCR reads with MiXCR anew, one entry per CDR3 protein. There are roughly 880,000 distinct CDR3 sequences in the sample; under 20% occur only once, and roughly 6% lies in the top ten. The sequenced sample consisted of blood, either unsorted or a sorted T cell fraction (not recorded which). Every receptor here comes from a human donor who was either an allogeneic HSCT recipient or a stem cell or donor lymphocyte infusion donor (not recorded which). It is not recorded whose cells these are; they may come from a transplant donor. Each CDR3 is given without its conserved first and last residue. The order of the fields is J gene, V gene, CDR3 protein.

J: TRBJ2-5
V: TRBV20-1
CDR3: SVGRGRRLLGETQY

J: TRBJ2-2
V: TRBV12-5
CDR3: ASGLGTNTGELF

J: TRBJ1-1
V: TRBV12-3/TRBV12-4
CDR3: ASTRETEAF

J: TRBJ2-7
V: TRBV27
CDR3: ASSLDNAFSSYEQY

J: TRBJ2-7
V: TRBV24-1
CDR3: ATSERQGSEQY

J: TRBJ2-7
V: TRBV7-9
CDR3: ASSLGGTKGGEQY

J: TRBJ2-5
V: TRBV5-5
CDR3: ASSGDGGQETQY

J: TRBJ2-1
V: TRBV20-1
CDR3: SAIIDRDRARNEQF

J: TRBJ2-7
V: TRBV5-1
CDR3: ASSLRALAGTLGRDEQY

J: TRBJ2-1
V: TRBV9
CDR3: ASSVVPTGSTGNEQF

J: TRBJ1-5
V: TRBV19
CDR3: ASIKSGTALNQPQH

J: TRBJ1-5
V: TRBV6-6
CDR3: ASSDAGSQPQH

J: TRBJ2-7
V: TRBV7-9
CDR3: ASSDQGMGLTYEQY

J: TRBJ2-3
V: TRBV4-2
CDR3: ASSQELILGADTQY

J: TRBJ2-3
V: TRBV12-3/TRBV12-4
CDR3: ASSSTGSAADTQY

J: TRBJ1-1
V: TRBV20-1
CDR3: SARREPNTEAF